This T cell receptor beta chain emerged from a study of radiation and T cells in renal cell carcinoma. Specified treatment: 15 Gy SBRT to primary tumor, nephrectomy 4 weeks later. Nephrectomy followed 15 Gy stereotactic body radiation by 4 weeks. Study results and caveats: Dominant CDR3 motifs occupied more repertoire in irradiated than control tumors. Top tumor clonotypes rose in blood 2 weeks post-radiation, then contracted. Top 100 clonotypes averaged about 50% in irradiated versus 43% in nephrectomy-only tumors.

CDR3 length equals 13 residues. V lost 5 bases, J lost 10 bases, and 14 bases lay in between. The germline V gene encodes CDR1 SGHTA and CDR2 FQGNSA. Only in-frame clones appear in the TCRdb table, and some are missing; sequencing was by immunoSEQ multiplex PCR. The data hold around 9,600 clones, with around 50% observed a single time. This clone has more than one count but fewer than ten. Its antigen remains unknown. The source is a man aged 55 to 70 with renal cell carcinoma. This chain links TRBV7-2 with TRBJ2-2; a possible D gene is TRBD2 (6 bases). The sample here was tumor tissue, taken from a patient whose treatment included radiotherapy and nephrectomy. The chain's CDR3 is CASSGMGLLELFF. In DNA form, the CDR3 reads TGTGCCAGCAGCGGGATGGGACTTCTGGAGCTGTTTTTT.